Listed here are 7 T cell receptor beta chains from one sample, sequenced in a study of T-cell reconstitution after alpha-beta-depleted transplantation in children. Unique molecular identifiers were incorporated when the TCRbeta library was constructed. From the PCR reads, TCRdb called clonotypes with MiXCR, one entry per CDR3 protein. Seen here are 200,000 to 250,000 distinct CDR3 sequences, around 10% observed once, and the top ten hold about 6.2%. Sequencing used PBMCs from the stem cell graft donor, obtained from the stem cell graft. The receptors originated from a human donor who donated a stem cell graft to a child with acute lymphoblastic leukemia.

This clonotype was found a few times. Here the CDR3 DNA reads TGTGCCACCAGCTCACCGGGAGGGGGGGCTAGCACAGATACGCAGTATTTT. Amino acids: CATSSPGGGASTDTQYF. The chain is built from TRBV15 and TRBJ2-3, with 8 bases matching TRBD2. In germline, CDR1 is LNHNV, CDR2 YYDKDF (reference sequence). CDR3 length equals 17 residues. V dropped 5 bases and J dropped 0; count of bases not matched to a gene: 10.

This chain links TRBV12-3 or TRBV12-4 with TRBJ1-1; D perhaps matches TRBD1 (6 bases). Trimming shortened V by 3 bases and J by 1 base, and 18 bases separated the two germline ends. CDR3 size: 17 residues. CDR3 in DNA: TGTGCCAGCAGTTTGAGACATGGTTCGACAGGGAACACTGAAGCTTTCTTT. Translating gives CASSLRHGSTGNTEAFF.

In this sample, this clonotype turned up many times. The chain recombines TRBV7-9 with TRBJ2-2, with D possibly matching TRBD1 (5 bases). Germline CDR1 and CDR2: SEHNR and FQNEAQ (reference sequence). This CDR3 comprises 12 residues. V gave up 11 bases and J gave up 7 bases, with 14 bases separating them. The CDR3 protein is CAGRQSSGELFF. The CDR3 region has the DNA TGTGCCGGTAGACAGTCGAGCGGGGAGCTGTTTTTT. Looking up the rest from reference TRBV7-9 and TRBJ2-2 gives the full variable domain: DTGVSQNPRHKITKRGQNVTFRCDPISEHNRLYWYRQTLGQGPEFLTYFQNEAQLEKSRLLSDRFSAERPKGSFSTLEIQRTEQGDSAMYLCAGRQSSGELFFGEGSRLTVL.

The rearrangement uses TRBV5-1 and TRBJ2-4, with 8 bases aligning to TRBD1. The J segment lost 8 bases and the V segment lost 3 bases, leaving 10 bases of the junction unmatched. This CDR3 region has 15 residues. Germline CDR1 SGHRS, CDR2 YFSETQ. The CDR3 here is CASSSGAGGADIQYF. CDR3 nucleotides: TGCGCCAGCAGCTCGGGGGCAGGGGGCGCGGACATTCAGTACTTC.

This clonotype has more than one count but fewer than ten. The V call is TRBV29-1, the J call TRBJ2-1; no reliable D call. The CDR3 is 13 amino acids. V lost 4 bases to trimming and J lost 6 bases, with 13 bases between them. CDR1 is SQVTM, CDR2 ANQGSEA, per germline. The CDR3 nucleotides are TGCAGCGTTGCGGAAGACCCCTCCAATGAGCAGTTCTTC. This translates into CSVAEDPSNEQFF.

This clonotype was found many times. The CDR3 nucleotides read TGCAGCGTTTACGGACAGGCCCTATCGTACGAGCAGTACTTC. Translating gives CSVYGQALSYEQYF. The gene calls are TRBV29-1 and TRBJ2-7, with 7 bases that match TRBD1. V lost 5 bases to trimming and J lost 4 bases; unmatched junction nucleotides: 11. Germline V CDR1 and CDR2: SQVTM, ANQGSEA. The CDR3 extends over 14 amino acids.

There are many counts of this clonotype. This chain joins TRBV10-3 and TRBJ2-5, with a possible D match to TRBD1 (6 bases). There are 14 residues in the CDR3. Germline lookup yields CDR1 ENHRY and CDR2 SYGVKD. Trimming removed 5 bases at V and 0 bases at J, with 10 bases between. CDR3: CAISPGTYQETQYF. For the CDR3, the DNA is TGTGCCATCAGTCCGGGGACATACCAAGAGACCCAGTACTTC.